This TCR beta chain emerged from a study of blood T cells in healthy people across ages. Study findings and constraints: Getting older went along with TCR beta diversity per million T cells dropping roughly linearly.

V dropped 4 bases and J dropped 8 bases, with 12 bases sitting between them. The CDR3 contains 12 residues. Germline CDR1 reads SQVTM; CDR2 reads ANQGSEA. This clonotype was picked up a small number of times. The antigen is unknown. Through a sample-barcoded 5' primer and a J-beta primer mix, a second PCR was run for roughly 6 to 11 cycles. TCRdb re-called the 5' RACE reads with MiXCR, one entry per CDR3 protein. Among roughly 800,000 distinct CDR3 sequences listed, 58% were seen once. The V gene is TRBV29-1, the J gene TRBJ2-1; D unclear. Material for sequencing was blood. The TCR was taken from a man aged 25-45 years in good health. CDR3 DNA: TGCAGCGTTGTTCCCGAAAAATATGAGCAGTTCTTC. It is translated as CSVVPEKYEQFF.